This record covers a single TCR beta chain. Its target is not known. This sample is drawn from a study of T cell responses to AZD1222 COVID-19 vaccine. Study-level findings and limits: No repertoire was sampled before or during the peak T cell response, only after it. A mostly white British donor set with more females was recruited, and clonal diversity was possibly underestimated. Only six or seven AZD1222 recipients were seropositive at baseline.

The germline V and J ends were trimmed by 6 bases and 14 bases, with 22 bases remaining between them. In germline, CDR1 is MDHEN, CDR2 SYDVKM. The CDR3 contains 13 residues. Measured with immunoSEQ multiplex PCR; TCRdb has only the in-frame clones, and not every one. The data contain about 83,000 clones, 86% of them singletons. V usage is TRBV28 and J usage is TRBJ1-2; tentative D call: TRBD1 (5 bases). This sequence was found in an adult in good health. The material sequenced was peripheral blood, taken on day 0 of AZD1222 vaccination. CDR3 DNA sequence: TGTGCCAGCAGCCGGAACTCGGGGCGGGTAGAAACCTTC. Translation: CASSRNSGRVETF.